This TCR beta chain originates from a study of blood T cells in healthy people across ages. Isolation recovered at least 6 million PBMCs from every sample. Study-level points and caveats: TCR beta diversity correlated strongly with naive T cell percentage. The long-lived group displayed more naive CD4+ cells, plus higher diversity, than the aged donors did.

This CDR3 spans 14 amino acids. The V end lost 2 bases, the J end lost 0 bases, and 8 bases lay between the germline ends. Germline CDR1 is SGDLS and CDR2 is YYNGEE. This clonotype was picked up a small number of times. What it binds is not known. Alongside a J-beta primer mix, a sample-barcoded 5' primer served in a second PCR lasting roughly 6 to 11 cycles. Every sample gave at least 2.5 million paired-end reads containing CDR3. TCRdb re-derived calls from the 5' RACE reads in MiXCR, one entry per CDR3 protein. The sample carries roughly 800,000 distinct CDR3 sequences, about 62% recorded once. The source of this sequence is a man between 25 and 39 years old in good health. The sequenced sample was blood. The chain recombines TRBV9 with TRBJ2-5, with D maybe TRBD1 (5 bases). The CDR3 DNA is TGTGCCAGCAGCGTGGACACGTACCAAGAGACCCAGTACTTC. It translates to CASSVDTYQETQYF.